The 20 T cell receptor beta chains listed next were all sequenced from one sample in a study of blood T cell repertoires in COVID-19. TCRdb's copy holds only in-frame clones and misses some; the assay was immunoSEQ multiplex PCR. The sample lists 140,000 or so clones, about 85% occurring once. The sequencing input was peripheral blood. The source of these receptors is a human donor with COVID-19, enrolled during active disease. The donor label of this sample is uncertain.

A single count supports this clone. The chain combines TRBV29-1 with TRBJ2-3; TRBD1 matches at 8 bases. CDR1 is SQVTM, CDR2 ANQGSEA, per germline. V dropped 6 bases and J dropped 3; count of bases not matched to a gene: 5. The CDR3 covers 13 residues. CDR3 loop: CSVRQGRTDTQYF. In DNA form, the CDR3 reads TGCAGCGTGAGACAGGGGCGTACAGATACGCAGTATTTT.

This clone was seen a single time. The J gene is TRBJ1-1, the V gene TRBV25-1; D call uncertain. V dropped 3 bases and J dropped 6 bases, with 17 bases sitting between them. Looked up from germline, CDR1 is MGHDK and CDR2 is SYGVNS. CDR3 length equals 15 residues. CDR3 nucleotides: TGTGCCAGCAGTGACCCCAACGGGTTCAGCGCTGAAGCTTTCTTT. This gives the protein CASSDPNGFSAEAFF.

This chain links TRBV18 with TRBJ1-5; TRBD1 aligns across 7 bases. Germline loops: CDR1 KGHSH, CDR2 LQKENI. Trimming took 3 bases from V and 9 from J; bases not matched to a gene: 8. The CDR3 runs 14 residues. The CDR3 nucleotides are TGTGCCAGCTCACCGGGACAGCAAAGATGGCCCCAGCATTTT. Translated, it gives CASSPGQQRWPQHF.

This clone was observed a handful of times. The CDR3 nucleotides are TGTGCCAGTGGGACGGGAGCTTCACCCCTCCACTTT. Translation: CASGTGASPLHF. The chain has TRBV19 and TRBJ1-6, with D possibly matching TRBD1 (5 bases). Germline V gene lookup returns CDR1 LNHDA and CDR2 SQIVND (reference sequence). This CDR3 spans 12 amino acids. V lost 8 bases, J lost 9 bases, and 11 bases lay in between.

This sequence joins TRBV6-1 and TRBJ1-5; D might be TRBD1 (6 bases). The CDR3 contains 12 residues. The germline gives CDR1 MNHNS, CDR2 SASEGT. V was cut by 6 bases and J by 9 bases, with 12 bases left in between. The CDR3 spells CASRLGGGPQHF. CDR3 DNA sequence: TGTGCCAGCAGGCTAGGGGGGGGGCCCCAGCATTTT.

This rearrangement joins TRBV2 to TRBJ1-3; weak D call: TRBD1 (5 bases). Trimming left V 7 bases short and J 4 bases short, with 11 bases between. CDR1 is SNHLY and CDR2 is FYNNEI in the germline V gene. This CDR3 has 13 amino acids. CDR3 coding DNA: TGTGCCAGCAACGGCGGACACGGAAACACCATATATTTT. Translating gives CASNGGHGNTIYF.

Comments on this clone: Distinct nucleotide sequences in the sample also encode this CDR3. The chain combines TRBV5-1 with TRBJ1-4; TRBD1 matches 9 bases. The CDR3 is 14 residues long. J gave up 5 bases and V 3 bases, and 2 bases lay outside the gene matches. Germline CDR1 reads SGHRS; CDR2 reads YFSETQ. This CDR3 is CASSSGTGNEKLFF. The CDR3 DNA reads TGCGCCAGCAGCTCTGGGACAGGGAATGAAAAACTGTTTTTT.

The chain recombines TRBV11-2 with TRBJ2-3; 8 bases map to TRBD1. V lost 5 bases to trimming and J lost 8 bases; unmatched junction nucleotides: 9. Germline V gene sequence: CDR1 SGHAT, CDR2 FQNNGV. The CDR3 runs 14 residues. The DNA for the CDR3 is TGTGCCAGCAGCCTGGACAGGGCCAAGGGTACGCAGTATTTT. Translating it yields CASSLDRAKGTQYF.

V is TRBV3-1 (or the pseudogene TRBV3-2) and J is TRBJ2-2; the match to TRBD2 covers 11 bases. The germline CDR1 and CDR2 sequences are LGHDT and YNNKEL (reference sequence). CDR3 length: 18 residues. V shed 4 bases and J 5 bases; nucleotides not matched to a gene: 12. CDR3 in amino acids: CASSRDGTSGRQTGELFF. The DNA for the CDR3 is TGTGCCAGCAGCCGAGACGGCACTAGCGGGAGACAAACCGGGGAGCTGTTTTTT.

This chain joins TRBV19 and TRBJ1-1; D ambiguous. The CDR3 runs to 14 residues. Germline CDR1 LNHDA, CDR2 SQIVND (reference sequence). V was pared by 6 bases and J by 6 bases, with 17 bases between. The CDR3 reads CASSLGPEEAEAFF. The CDR3, as DNA: TGTGCCAGTAGCCTGGGTCCCGAGGAAGCTGAAGCTTTCTTT.

The gene calls are TRBV5-1 and TRBJ1-4; 8 bases are shared with TRBD1. Germline V gene data show CDR1 as SGHRS and CDR2 as YFSETQ. Unmatched junction bases numbered 8, after V lost 2 bases and J lost 8 bases. CDR3 size: 15 residues. The CDR3 DNA follows: TGCGCCAGCAGCTTAGGGGACAGGCCTGGGGAAAAACTGTTTTTT. Translation gives CASSLGDRPGEKLFF. Full variable domain (outside the CDR3, taken from reference TRBV5-1 and TRBJ1-4): KAGVTQTPRYLIKTRGQQVTLSCSPISGHRSVSWYQQTPGQGLQFLFEYFSETQRNKGNFPGRFSGRQFSNSRSEMNVSTLELGDSALYLCASSLGDRPGEKLFFGSGTQLSVL.

The CDR3 sequence is CASSGTNTGELFF. CDR3 coding DNA: TGTGCCAGCAGTGGGACAAACACCGGGGAGCTGTTTTTT. The chain uses TRBV6-4 and TRBJ2-2; the D gene is possibly TRBD1 (5 bases). V shed 4 bases and J shed 2 bases, with 5 bases lying between them. Germline-derived CDR1 and CDR2 are MRHNA and SNTAGT. The CDR3 sequence is 13 residues long.

This clone was picked up a small number of times. DNA for the CDR3: TGTGCCAGCAGCTTGTTATTATTTGTTACCGGGGAGCTGTTTTTT. It is translated as CASSLLLFVTGELFF. This chain joins TRBV11-2 and TRBJ2-2, with unresolved D. CDR3 size: 15 residues. V was pared by 3 bases and J by 5 bases, with 13 bases between. Per germline, CDR1 SGHAT and CDR2 FQNNGV. The full variable domain, completed using reference TRBV11-2 and TRBJ2-2, is EAGVAQSPRYKIIEKRQSVAFWCNPISGHATLYWYQQILGQGPKLLIQFQNNGVVDDSQLPKDRFSAERLKGVDSTLKIQPAKLEDSAVYLCASSLLLFVTGELFFGEGSRLTVL.

V usage is TRBV5-1 and J usage is TRBJ2-7, with D tentatively TRBD2 (6 bases). This CDR3 has 14 amino acids. The V gene lost 3 bases and the J gene lost 0 bases, with 10 bases spanning the gap. The germline V gene has CDR1 SGHRS and CDR2 YFSETQ. CDR3 DNA sequence: TGCGCCAGCAGCTGGAGGGGAGACTCCTACGAGCAGTACTTC. As protein: CASSWRGDSYEQYF.

V and J are TRBV6-6 and TRBJ2-5, with D possibly being TRBD1 (5 bases). The germline gives CDR1 MNHNY, CDR2 SVGAGI (reference sequence). The CDR3 spans 15 residues. V dropped 0 bases and J dropped 5 bases, with 13 bases sitting between them. In DNA form, the CDR3 reads TGTGCCAGCAGTTACTCGATTAGGGCAGGGGAGACCCAGTACTTC. It codes for CASSYSIRAGETQYF.

J is TRBJ1-4 and V is TRBV19; a weak D match, TRBD1 (5 bases). This CDR3 comprises 14 residues. V was shortened by 1 base and J by 3 bases, with 6 bases between the two germline ends. Germline-derived CDR1 and CDR2 are LNHDA and SQIVND (reference sequence). For the CDR3, the DNA is TGTGCCAGTAGTATAGGACAGCCTAATGAAAAACTGTTTTTT. Translated, it gives CASSIGQPNEKLFF. The complete variable domain, with remaining parts taken from reference TRBV19 and TRBJ1-4, reads DGGITQSPKYLFRKEGQNVTLSCEQNLNHDAMYWYRQDPGQGLRLIYYSQIVNDFQKGDIAEGYSVSREKKESFPLTVTSAQKNPTAFYLCASSIGQPNEKLFFGSGTQLSVL.

The gene calls are TRBV6-5 and TRBJ1-1; D is perhaps TRBD1 (5 bases). CDR3 size: 13 residues. V shed 2 bases and J shed 5 bases, with 9 bases lying between them. CDR1 MNHEY and CDR2 SVGAGI come from the germline V gene. CDR3 amino acids: CASSYGGETEAFF. The CDR3, as DNA: TGTGCCAGCAGTTACGGGGGGGAGACTGAAGCTTTCTTT.

This clone was recorded only once. This chain joins TRBV11-2 and TRBJ1-6; maybe TRBD1 (6 bases). The CDR3 is 14 amino acids. V was pared by 6 bases and J by 8 bases, with 14 bases between. The germline V gene has CDR1 SGHAT and CDR2 FQNNGV. CDR3 protein: CASSNRDNYSPLHF. CDR3 nucleotide sequence: TGTGCCAGCAGTAACCGGGACAACTATTCACCCCTCCACTTT.

The CDR3 protein is CASSPTRTGGEKLFF. The CDR3 coding sequence is TGTGCCAGCAGTCCGACCCGGACAGGGGGTGAAAAACTGTTTTTT. The chain combines TRBV27 with TRBJ1-4; 10 positions agree with TRBD1. Germline assignment: CDR1 MNHEY and CDR2 SMNVEV (reference sequence). The length of the CDR3 is 15 residues. V lost 5 bases and J lost 7; bases outside the gene matches: 7.

The chain combines TRBV15 with TRBJ2-5; D is possibly TRBD2 (5 bases). Trimming shortened V by 5 bases and J by 4 bases, and 20 bases separated the two germline ends. Looked up from germline, CDR1 is LNHNV and CDR2 is YYDKDF (reference sequence). The CDR3 has 16 amino acids. The chain's CDR3 is CATSLTRTGKGETQYF. The CDR3 DNA sequence: TGTGCCACCAGCCTCACGCGGACGGGAAAAGGAGAGACCCAGTACTTC.